The 23 T cell receptor beta chains below come from one sample, sequenced in a study of vaccination and CD4 T cells after COVID-19. The time point here: late sampling 161 to 241 days after vaccination in a few convalescent patients. TCRdb processed the PCR reads anew with MiXCR; each CDR3 protein has one entry. This table holds 25,000 to 35,000 distinct CDR3 sequences, around 49% found once. Sample: CD4+ T cells from blood, taken about 7 months after SARS-CoV-2 vaccination. The receptors derive from a human donor who had recovered from COVID-19.

The chain couples TRBV7-9 to TRBJ2-3, with unresolved D. Trimming removed 6 bases at V and 4 bases at J, with 8 bases between. Germline V gene sequence: CDR1 SEHNR, CDR2 FQNEAQ (reference sequence). This CDR3 has 12 amino acids. CDR3 sequence reads: CASRSDPDTQYF. The CDR3 coding sequence is TGTGCCAGCAGATCCGATCCAGATACGCAGTATTTT. Together with reference TRBV7-9 and TRBJ2-3, the CDR3 gives the full variable domain: DTGVSQNPRHKITKRGQNVTFRCDPISEHNRLYWYRQTLGQGPEFLTYFQNEAQLEKSRLLSDRFSAERPKGSFSTLEIQRTEQGDSAMYLCASRSDPDTQYFGPGTRLTVL.

This chain connects TRBV7-9 to TRBJ2-3; D is possibly TRBD1 or TRBD2 (5 bases each). V was clipped by 1 base and J by 3 bases, with 17 bases between them. The germline V gene has CDR1 SEHNR and CDR2 FQNEAQ (reference sequence). The CDR3 covers 17 residues. This CDR3 reads CASSLDRGGETTDTQYF. DNA for the CDR3: TGTGCCAGCAGCTTAGATCGTGGGGGAGAAACGACAGATACGCAGTATTTT.

The gene calls are TRBV4-2 and TRBJ1-3; no definite D call. The ends were cut back, 0 bases at V and 0 bases at J, with 18 bases in the middle. Germline CDR1 LGHNA, CDR2 YNFKEQ. The length of the CDR3 is 19 residues. In nucleotides, the CDR3 is TGTGCCAGCAGCCAAGAGAAAGTTGAAGATGTGCTCTCTGGAAACACCATATATTTT. This gives the protein CASSQEKVEDVLSGNTIYF.

The V gene is TRBV6-1, the J gene TRBJ2-7; D could derive from TRBD1 or TRBD2 (5 bases each). V dropped 2 bases and J dropped 2 bases, with 13 bases sitting between them. The CDR3 consists of 15 residues. Germline V lookup: CDR1 MNHNS, CDR2 SASEGT. Written as DNA, the CDR3 is TGTGCCAGCAGTGAATCCACGGGGCGGACCTACGAGCAGTACTTC. This gives the protein CASSESTGRTYEQYF.

The chain couples TRBV6-5 to TRBJ2-5; the D gene is possibly TRBD2 (6 bases). The V end was cut by 6 bases, the J end by 0 bases, with 11 bases between. CDR1 is MNHEY and CDR2 is SVGAGI in the germline V gene. There are 14 residues in the CDR3. The CDR3: CASSYRDYQETQYF. The CDR3 nucleotides read TGTGCCAGCAGCTACCGGGACTACCAAGAGACCCAGTACTTC.

The table lists this clonotype with a count of one. The chain has TRBV7-9 and TRBJ2-5, with 8 nucleotides matching TRBD2. Germline lookup yields CDR1 SEHNR and CDR2 FQNEAQ (reference sequence). The CDR3 is made up of 16 amino acids. Trimming at V came to 6 bases and at J to 5 bases, leaving 14 bases not matched to a gene. The CDR3 DNA reads as TGTGCCAGCAGGAGAGTCGTAGCGGGACCGGGGGAGACCCAGTACTTC. It yields the protein CASRRVVAGPGETQYF.

The chain is built from TRBV28 and TRBJ2-7, with no clear D. CDR3 size: 11 residues. The germline gives CDR1 MDHEN, CDR2 SYDVKM. Trimming took off 2 bases at V and 5 bases at J, with 4 bases between the two ends. Written as DNA, the CDR3 is TGTGCCAGCAGTTTAGGAGACGAGCAGTACTTC. Its protein is CASSLGDEQYF.

The rearrangement links TRBV19 to TRBJ1-5; D unresolved. The CDR3 runs 16 residues. Trimming shortened V by 2 bases and J by 5 bases, and 16 bases separated the two germline ends. Per germline, CDR1 LNHDA and CDR2 SQIVND (reference sequence). The DNA of the CDR3 is TGTGCCAGTAGTATATATGGGGTGATGATCGATCAGCCCCAGCATTTT. It specifies CASSIYGVMIDQPQHF.

The rearrangement uses TRBV20-1 and TRBJ2-3, with TRBD1 identical over 9 bases. Germline V gene sequence: CDR1 DFQATT, CDR2 SNEGSKA (reference sequence). This CDR3 is 14 amino acids long. V gave up 6 bases and J gave up 1 base; unmatched junction bases: 5. Here the CDR3 DNA reads TGCAGTGCGCCCCGGGACAGGGGCACAGATACGCAGTATTTT. Translated, it gives CSAPRDRGTDTQYF.

This clonotype was found a few times. V is TRBV6-1 and J is TRBJ2-7, with D maybe TRBD2 (7 bases). This CDR3 spans 13 amino acids. Germline values: CDR1 MNHNS, CDR2 SASEGT. CDR3 nucleotide sequence: TGTGCAGCTGGGGGGGGCTTCCCCTACGAGCAGTACTTC. It specifies CAAGGGFPYEQYF.

This rearrangement joins TRBV25-1 to TRBJ1-6; D gene unclear. The CDR3 has 15 residues. The V gene lost 0 bases and the J gene lost 8 bases, with 11 bases spanning the gap. From germline, CDR1 is MGHDK and CDR2 SYGVNS. CDR3 loop: CASSEYNSGYSPLHF. CDR3 sequence (DNA): TGTGCCAGCAGTGAATACAACAGTGGATATTCACCCCTCCACTTT.

This rearrangement joins TRBV6-1 to TRBJ2-7; 11 bases fit TRBD2. CDR3 length equals 18 residues. Germline lookup yields CDR1 MNHNS and CDR2 SASEGT. The V gene end was trimmed by 1 base and the J gene end by 2 bases; junction bases not matched to a gene: 10. CDR3 nucleotide sequence: TGTGCCAGCAGTGAAGTAGTAGCGGGAGGGTCGGGTACCTACGAGCAGTACTTC. Translation gives CASSEVVAGGSGTYEQYF.

This clonotype showed up just a few times. The gene calls are TRBV7-8 and TRBJ2-7, with D possibly TRBD2 on 7 matching bases. This CDR3 contains 17 residues. The ends were cut back, 0 bases at V and 2 bases at J, with 17 bases in the middle. Germline-derived CDR1 and CDR2 are SGHVS and FQNEAQ. CDR3 in amino acids: CASSLALGGGMTYEQYF. DNA for the CDR3: TGTGCCAGCAGCTTAGCGCTAGGCGGGGGCATGACCTACGAGCAGTACTTC. Drawing the rest from reference TRBV7-8 and TRBJ2-7, the complete variable domain is GAGVSQSPRYKVAKRGQDVALRCDPISGHVSLFWYQQALGQGPEFLTYFQNEAQLDKSGLPSDRFFAERPEGSVSTLKIQRTQQEDSAVYLCASSLALGGGMTYEQYFGPGTRLTVT.

V usage is TRBV6-1 and J usage is TRBJ1-5; D uncertain. Between the trimmed V and J ends, which lost 2 bases and 3 bases, there was a span of 8 bases. CDR3 length: 14 residues. Looked up from germline, CDR1 is MNHNS and CDR2 is SASEGT. CDR3 nucleotide sequence: TGTGCCAGCAGTGAAAGAAACATCAATCAGCCCCAGCATTTT. Translated, it gives CASSERNINQPQHF.

The V gene is TRBV4-1, the J gene TRBJ1-2; D not certain. Trimming stripped 5 bases from V and 0 bases from J, with 16 bases between. The CDR3 runs to 16 residues. Germline CDR1 reads MGHRA; CDR2 reads YSYEKL. CDR3 in DNA: TGCGCCAGCAGCAAAGGGCCAAATTTAGCTAACTATGGCTACACCTTC. It yields the protein CASSKGPNLANYGYTF.

This clonotype was seen more than once but under ten times. This chain joins TRBV15 and TRBJ1-1; tentatively, D is TRBD1 (6 bases). The germline V gene encodes CDR1 LNHNV and CDR2 YYDKDF (reference sequence). The CDR3 length is 13 residues. V lost 1 base, J lost 5 bases, and 8 bases lay in between. The CDR3 bases are TGTGCCACCAGCAGAGTAGGGGGGACTGAAGCTTTCTTT. Translating gives CATSRVGGTEAFF.

This clonotype turned up a few times. CDR3 sequence: CASRRQGGNTGELFF. The CDR3 nucleotides are TGTGCCAGCAGAAGACAGGGGGGGAACACCGGGGAGCTGTTTTTT. The chain employs TRBV7-2 and TRBJ2-2; 9 bases line up with TRBD1. The length of the CDR3 is 15 residues. CDR1 and CDR2 (germline): SGHTA, FQGNSA. J was trimmed by 1 base and V by 6 bases; bases with no gene match: 3.

The chain has TRBV6-4 and TRBJ2-3; TRBD2 agrees at 7 bases. V was clipped by 2 bases and J by 4 bases; unmatched bases: 6. From germline, CDR1 is MRHNA and CDR2 SNTAGT. The CDR3 runs to 15 residues. The CDR3: CASSDSSGSADTQYF. DNA for the CDR3: TGTGCCAGCAGTGACAGTAGCGGGTCGGCAGATACGCAGTATTTT.

This clonotype was counted between two and nine times. The chain employs TRBV19 and TRBJ2-2; D not resolved. CDR1 is LNHDA, CDR2 SQIVND, per germline (reference sequence). The CDR3 totals 13 residues. The V end lost 5 bases, the J end lost 5 bases, and 9 bases lay between the germline ends. CDR3 nucleotide sequence: TGTGCCAGTAGTTCCCGTCCAACCGGGGAGCTGTTTTTT. This encodes CASSSRPTGELFF.

This clonotype has only a few counts. This chain connects TRBV20-1 to TRBJ1-2; perhaps TRBD1 as D (6 bases). The germline gives CDR1 DFQATT, CDR2 SNEGSKA (reference sequence). This CDR3 has 13 residues. In DNA, the CDR3 is TGCAGCGCCCTCCGGGACATGAATATTGGCTACACCTTC. Its translation: CSALRDMNIGYTF.

The CDR3 DNA reads TGTGCCACCAGCAGAGGGGTCTGGGGCAGTGTTAACTATGGCTACACCTTC. It translates to CATSRGVWGSVNYGYTF. The chain carries TRBV15 and TRBJ1-2; D may be TRBD1 (5 bases). Germline CDR1 LNHNV, CDR2 YYDKDF (reference sequence). Between the trimmed V and J ends, which lost 1 base and 1 base, there was a span of 16 bases. There are 17 residues in the CDR3.

This chain joins TRBV29-1 and TRBJ2-7, with 8 bases identical to TRBD1. The CDR3 sequence is 17 residues long. Trimming removed 1 base from V and 2 bases from J; junction bases left unmatched: 13. Germline V gene sequence: CDR1 SQVTM, CDR2 ANQGSEA. The CDR3: CSVEGLPTGTGPYEQYF. The CDR3, as DNA: TGCAGCGTTGAAGGTCTCCCGACCGGGACAGGTCCCTACGAGCAGTACTTC.

This clonotype occurred a few times. This chain uses TRBV19 with TRBJ2-1, with 10 bases fitting TRBD2. V was pared by 3 bases and J by 8 bases, with 16 bases of the junction left unmatched. The CDR3 loop spans 18 amino acids. CDR1 is LNHDA, CDR2 SQIVND, per germline (reference sequence). This chain's CDR3 is CASSISVGLAHNPHEQFF. The CDR3 nucleotides read TGTGCCAGTAGTATTAGTGTGGGACTAGCGCATAACCCCCATGAGCAGTTCTTC.